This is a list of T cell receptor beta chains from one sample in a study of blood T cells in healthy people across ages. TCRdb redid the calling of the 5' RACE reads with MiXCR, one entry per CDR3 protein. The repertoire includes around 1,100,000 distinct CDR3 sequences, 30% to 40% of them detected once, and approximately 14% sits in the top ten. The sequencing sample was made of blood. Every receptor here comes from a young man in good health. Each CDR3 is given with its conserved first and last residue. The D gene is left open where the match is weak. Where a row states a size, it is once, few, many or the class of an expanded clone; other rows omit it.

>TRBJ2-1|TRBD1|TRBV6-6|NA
CASSKSGQGAGNEQFF
TGTGCCAGCAGTAAATCGGGACAGGGGGCGGGGAATGAGCAGTTCTTC
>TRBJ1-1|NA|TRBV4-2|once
CASSQELSRGTDTEAFF
TGTGCCAGCAGCCAAGAGCTCTCCAGGGGAACGGACACTGAAGCTTTCTTT
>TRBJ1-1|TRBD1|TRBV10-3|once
CAISELGTGTLNTEAFF
TGTGCCATCAGTGAATTGGGGACAGGGACCCTGAACACTGAAGCTTTCTTT
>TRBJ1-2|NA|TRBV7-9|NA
CASSGRVANYGYTF
TGTGCCAGCAGCGGCAGGGTAGCTAACTATGGCTACACCTTC
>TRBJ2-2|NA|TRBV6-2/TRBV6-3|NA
CASSYARPNTGELFF
TGTGCCAGCAGTTACGCCAGACCGAACACCGGGGAGCTGTTTTTT
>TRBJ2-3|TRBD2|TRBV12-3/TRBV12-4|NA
CASSLRGLAGGSSTDTEYF
TGTGCCAGCAGTCTGAGAGGGCTAGCGGGGGGGTCTAGCACAGATACGGAGTATTTT
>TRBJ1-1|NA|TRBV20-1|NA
CSARGVLNTGAFF
TGCAGTGCTAGAGGCGTACTGAACACTGGAGCTTTCTTT
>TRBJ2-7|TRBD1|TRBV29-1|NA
CSLSVGDRGPYEQYF
TGCAGCCTATCTGTGGGGGACAGGGGCCCCTACGAGCAGTACTTC
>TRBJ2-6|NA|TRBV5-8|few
CASSVTGVSGANVLTF
TGTGCCAGCAGCGTGACAGGAGTCTCTGGGGCCAACGTCCTGACTTTC
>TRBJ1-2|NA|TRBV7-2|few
CASSLASGSDGYTF
TGTGCCAGCAGCTTAGCGTCAGGGTCTGACGGCTACACCTTC
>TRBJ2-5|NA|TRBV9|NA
CASSVAITNEQYF
TGTGCCAGCAGCGTAGCCATTACCAATGAGCAGTACTTC
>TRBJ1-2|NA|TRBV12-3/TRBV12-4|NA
CASRPIPGNYGYTF
TGTGCCAGCAGGCCCATTCCAGGAAACTATGGCTACACCTTC
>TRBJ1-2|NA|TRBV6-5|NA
CASSPSVYYGYTF
TGTGCCAGCAGTCCTTCCGTGTACTATGGCTACACCTTC
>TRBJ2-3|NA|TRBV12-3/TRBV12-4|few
CASSPEPHPSTDTQYF
TGTGCCAGCAGCCCCGAACCTCACCCTAGCACAGATACGCAGTATTTT
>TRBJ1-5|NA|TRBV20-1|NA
CSARDRGHRNQPQHF
TGCAGTGCTAGAGATCGGGGACACCGCAATCAGCCCCAGCATTTT
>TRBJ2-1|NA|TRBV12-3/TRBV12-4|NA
CASSLHREYSEQFF
TGTGCCAGCAGTTTACACCGGGAGTACAGTGAGCAGTTCTTC
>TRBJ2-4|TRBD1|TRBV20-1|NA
CSAVTGVSLAKNIQYF
TGCAGTGCCGTCACAGGGGTTTCACTAGCCAAAAACATTCAGTACTTC
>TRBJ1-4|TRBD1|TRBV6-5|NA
CASSPQGAVTDEKLFF
TGTGCCAGCAGCCCTCAGGGGGCAGTTACCGACGAAAAACTGTTTTTT
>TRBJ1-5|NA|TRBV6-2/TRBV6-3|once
CASGLRDSNQPQHF
TGTGCCAGCGGGCTTAGGGATAGCAATCAGCCCCAGCATTTT
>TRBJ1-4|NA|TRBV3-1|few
CASSHSKGLFF
TGTGCCAGCAGCCACTCCAAAGGACTGTTTTTT
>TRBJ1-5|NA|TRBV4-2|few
CASSQEPTQGSNQPQHF
TGTGCCAGCAGCCAGGAACCCACCCAGGGAAGCAATCAGCCCCAGCATTTT
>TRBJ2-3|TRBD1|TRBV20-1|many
CSGQGPHTQYF
TGCAGTGGACAGGGACCCCATACGCAGTATTTT
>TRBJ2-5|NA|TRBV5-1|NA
CASSLALDQETQYF
TGCGCCAGCAGCTTGGCGCTGGACCAAGAGACCCAGTACTTC
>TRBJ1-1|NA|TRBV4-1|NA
CASSQVTRNTEAFF
TGCGCCAGCAGCCAAGTTACCAGGAACACTGAAGCTTTCTTT